This T cell receptor (beta chain) appears in the sequencing data of a study of T cell responses to AZD1222 COVID-19 vaccine. Regarding this clone: Its specificity is unknown.

Only in-frame clones appear in the TCRdb table, and some are missing; sequencing was by immunoSEQ multiplex PCR. The repertoire holds about 150,000 clones, around nine tenths seen once, with around 1.5% in the top ten. Study-wide results and limits: Spike was spanned by vaccine-associated CD4 TCRs, which were dominant at 160-218 and 743-854.

Trimming left V 6 bases short and J 1 base short, with 15 bases between. The germline V gene has CDR1 MNHEY and CDR2 SMNVEV (reference sequence). There are 15 residues in the CDR3. This chain links TRBV27 with TRBJ1-1; D might be TRBD1 (6 bases). Sequenced material: peripheral blood, taken 28 days after the second AZD1222 dose. The clonotype was recovered from an adult who received the AZD1222 COVID-19 vaccine. The CDR3: CASRVGGQKNTEAFF. CDR3 nucleotide sequence: TGTGCCAGCAGAGTCGGTGGACAGAAGAACACTGAAGCTTTCTTT.